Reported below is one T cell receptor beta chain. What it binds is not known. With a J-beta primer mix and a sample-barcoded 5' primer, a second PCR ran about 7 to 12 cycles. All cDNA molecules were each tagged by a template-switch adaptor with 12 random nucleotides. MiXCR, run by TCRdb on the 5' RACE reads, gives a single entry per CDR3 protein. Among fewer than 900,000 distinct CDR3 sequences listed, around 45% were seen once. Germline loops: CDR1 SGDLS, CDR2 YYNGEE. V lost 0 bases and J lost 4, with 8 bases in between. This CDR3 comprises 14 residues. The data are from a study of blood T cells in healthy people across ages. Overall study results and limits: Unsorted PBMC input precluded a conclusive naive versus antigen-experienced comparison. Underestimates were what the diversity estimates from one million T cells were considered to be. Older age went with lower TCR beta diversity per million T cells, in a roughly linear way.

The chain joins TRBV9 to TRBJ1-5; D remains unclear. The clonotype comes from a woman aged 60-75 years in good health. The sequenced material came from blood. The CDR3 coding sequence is TGTGCCAGCAGCGTAGGGGCAGTTAATCAGCCCCAGCATTTT. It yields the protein CASSVGAVNQPQHF.